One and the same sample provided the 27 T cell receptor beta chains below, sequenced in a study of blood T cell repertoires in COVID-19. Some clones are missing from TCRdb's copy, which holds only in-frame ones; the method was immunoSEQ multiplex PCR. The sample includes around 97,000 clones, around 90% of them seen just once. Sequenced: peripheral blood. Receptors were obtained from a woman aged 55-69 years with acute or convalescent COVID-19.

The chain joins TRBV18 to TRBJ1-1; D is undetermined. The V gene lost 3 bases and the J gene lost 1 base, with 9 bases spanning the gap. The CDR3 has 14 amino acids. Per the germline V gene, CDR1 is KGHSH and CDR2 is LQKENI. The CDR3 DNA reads TGTGCCAGCTCACCGCGCCAGGCGAACACTGAAGCTTTCTTT. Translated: CASSPRQANTEAFF.

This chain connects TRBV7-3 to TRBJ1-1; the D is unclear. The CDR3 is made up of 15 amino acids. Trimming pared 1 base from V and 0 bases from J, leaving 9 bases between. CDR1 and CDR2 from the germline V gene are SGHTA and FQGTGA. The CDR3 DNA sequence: TGTGCCAGCAGCTTAAGCGGACTCTTGAACACTGAAGCTTTCTTT. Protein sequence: CASSLSGLLNTEAFF.

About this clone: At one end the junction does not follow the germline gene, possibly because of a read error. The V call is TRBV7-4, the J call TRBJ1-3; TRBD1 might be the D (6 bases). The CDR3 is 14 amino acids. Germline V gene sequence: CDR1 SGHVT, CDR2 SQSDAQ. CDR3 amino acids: CASSRQGLGTSRPF. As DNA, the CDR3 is TGTGCCAGCAGCCGCCAGGGGTTGGGAACCTCGAGGCCCTTT.

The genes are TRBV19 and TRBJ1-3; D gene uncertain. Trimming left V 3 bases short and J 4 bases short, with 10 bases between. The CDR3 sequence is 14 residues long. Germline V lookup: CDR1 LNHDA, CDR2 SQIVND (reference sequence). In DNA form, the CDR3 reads TGTGCCAGTAGTATTACCGGGTTCGGAAACACCATATATTTT. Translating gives CASSITGFGNTIYF.

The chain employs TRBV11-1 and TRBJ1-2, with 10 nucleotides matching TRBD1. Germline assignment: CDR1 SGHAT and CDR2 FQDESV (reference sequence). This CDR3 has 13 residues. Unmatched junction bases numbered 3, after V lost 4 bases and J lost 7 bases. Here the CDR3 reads CASSSTGGFGYTF. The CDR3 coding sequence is TGTGCCAGCAGCTCGACAGGGGGCTTTGGCTACACCTTC.

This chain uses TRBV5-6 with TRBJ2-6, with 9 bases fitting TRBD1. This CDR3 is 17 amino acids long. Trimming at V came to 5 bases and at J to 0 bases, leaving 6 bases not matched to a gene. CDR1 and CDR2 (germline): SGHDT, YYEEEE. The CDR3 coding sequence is TGTGCCAGCAGGGCAAGGGACAGGGTCTCTGGGGCCAACGTCCTGACTTTC. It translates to CASRARDRVSGANVLTF.

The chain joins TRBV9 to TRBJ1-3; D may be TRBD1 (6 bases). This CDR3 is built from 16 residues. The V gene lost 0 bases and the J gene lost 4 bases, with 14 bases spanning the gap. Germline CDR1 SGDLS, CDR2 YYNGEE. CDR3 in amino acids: CASSVGMPGDGNTIYF. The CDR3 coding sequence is TGTGCCAGCAGCGTAGGGATGCCAGGGGACGGAAACACCATATATTTT.

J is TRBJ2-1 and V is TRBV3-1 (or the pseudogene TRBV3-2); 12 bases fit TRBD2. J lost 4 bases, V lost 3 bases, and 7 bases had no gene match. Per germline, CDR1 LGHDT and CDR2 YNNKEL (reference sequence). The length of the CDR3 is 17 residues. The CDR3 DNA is TGTGCCAGCAGCCACGAACTCGGACTAGCGGGGTACAATGAGCAGTTCTTC. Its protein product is CASSHELGLAGYNEQFF.

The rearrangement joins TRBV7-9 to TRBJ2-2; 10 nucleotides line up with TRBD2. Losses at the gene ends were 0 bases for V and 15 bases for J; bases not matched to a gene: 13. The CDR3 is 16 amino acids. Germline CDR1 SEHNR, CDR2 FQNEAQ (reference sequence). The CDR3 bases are TGTGCCAGCAGCTTAGCAGGTTTTGCTAGCGGGAGAATGTTGTTTTTT. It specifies CASSLAGFASGRMLFF. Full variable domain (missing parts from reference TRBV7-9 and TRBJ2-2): DTGVSQNPRHKITKRGQNVTFRCDPISEHNRLYWYRQTLGQGPEFLTYFQNEAQLEKSRLLSDRFSAERPKGSFSTLEIQRTEQGDSAMYLCASSLAGFASGRMLFFGEGSRLTVL.

Here the CDR3 DNA reads TGTGCCAGTACAAGACGGGAGTCGAATCAGCCCCAGCATTTT. Translated, it gives CASTRRESNQPQHF. The V gene is TRBV19, the J gene TRBJ1-5; D is uncertain. The CDR3 is made up of 14 amino acids. The V end was cut by 7 bases, the J end by 4 bases, with 14 bases between. Germline assignment: CDR1 LNHDA and CDR2 SQIVND (reference sequence).

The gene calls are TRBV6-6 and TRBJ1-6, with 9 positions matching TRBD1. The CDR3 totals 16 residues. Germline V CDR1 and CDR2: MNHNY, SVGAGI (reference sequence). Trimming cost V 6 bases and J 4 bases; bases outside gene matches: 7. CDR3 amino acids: CASSQDRGAYNSPLHF. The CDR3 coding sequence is TGTGCCAGCAGCCAGGACAGGGGCGCTTATAATTCACCCCTCCACTTT.

The DNA for the CDR3 is TGTGCCAGCAGTCCTGGACAGGGCGGCGGAAACACCATATATTTT. It translates to CASSPGQGGGNTIYF. The gene calls are TRBV6-9 and TRBJ1-3; 8 positions agree with TRBD1. The CDR3 sequence is 15 residues long. V trimming: 5 bases; J trimming: 4 bases; junction bases outside the gene matches: 7. Germline CDR1 is MNHGY and CDR2 is SVAAGI.

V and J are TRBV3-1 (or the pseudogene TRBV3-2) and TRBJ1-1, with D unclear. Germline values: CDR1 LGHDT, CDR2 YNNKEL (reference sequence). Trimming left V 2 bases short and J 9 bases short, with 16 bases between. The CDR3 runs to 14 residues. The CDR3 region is CASSQRESGSKAFF. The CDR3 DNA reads TGTGCCAGCAGCCAACGGGAATCAGGCTCAAAAGCTTTCTTT.

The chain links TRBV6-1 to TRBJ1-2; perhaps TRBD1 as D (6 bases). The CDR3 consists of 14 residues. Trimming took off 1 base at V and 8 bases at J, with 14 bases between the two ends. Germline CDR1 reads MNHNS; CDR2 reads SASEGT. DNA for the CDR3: TGTGCCAGCAGTGAAGACGGCAGGGGAGAAGGCTACACCTTC. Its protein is CASSEDGRGEGYTF.

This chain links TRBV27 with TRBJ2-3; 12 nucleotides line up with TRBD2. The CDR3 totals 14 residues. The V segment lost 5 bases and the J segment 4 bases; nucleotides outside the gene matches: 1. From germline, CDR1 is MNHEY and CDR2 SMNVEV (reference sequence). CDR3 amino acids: CASSGLAGSDTQYF. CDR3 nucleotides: TGTGCCAGCAGTGGACTAGCGGGATCAGATACGCAGTATTTT.

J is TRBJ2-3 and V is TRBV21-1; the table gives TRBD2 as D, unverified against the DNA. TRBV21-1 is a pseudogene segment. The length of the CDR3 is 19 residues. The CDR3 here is CASSRWIGTSGFSTDTQYF. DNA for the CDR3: TGTGCCAGCAGCAGGTGGATTGGGACTAGCGGGTTTAGCACAGATACGCAGTATTTT.

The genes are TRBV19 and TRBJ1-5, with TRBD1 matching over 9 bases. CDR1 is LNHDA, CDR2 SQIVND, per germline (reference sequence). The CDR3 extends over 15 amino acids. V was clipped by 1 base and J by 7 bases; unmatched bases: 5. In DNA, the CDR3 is TGTGCCAGTAGTATAGCCCGGACAGGGGACCAGCCCCAGCATTTT. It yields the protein CASSIARTGDQPQHF.

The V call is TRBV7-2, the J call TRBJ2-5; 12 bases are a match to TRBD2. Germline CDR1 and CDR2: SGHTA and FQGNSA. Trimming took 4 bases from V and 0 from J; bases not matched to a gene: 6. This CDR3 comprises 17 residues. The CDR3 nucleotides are TGTGCCAGCAGCTCCGGGACTAGCGGGTGGTACCAAGAGACCCAGTACTTC. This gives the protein CASSSGTSGWYQETQYF.

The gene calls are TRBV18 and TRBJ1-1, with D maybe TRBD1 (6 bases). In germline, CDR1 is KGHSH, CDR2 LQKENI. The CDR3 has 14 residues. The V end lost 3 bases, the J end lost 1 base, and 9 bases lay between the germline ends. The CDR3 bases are TGTGCCAGCTCACCCGCGGGGGCGAACACTGAAGCTTTCTTT. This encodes CASSPAGANTEAFF.

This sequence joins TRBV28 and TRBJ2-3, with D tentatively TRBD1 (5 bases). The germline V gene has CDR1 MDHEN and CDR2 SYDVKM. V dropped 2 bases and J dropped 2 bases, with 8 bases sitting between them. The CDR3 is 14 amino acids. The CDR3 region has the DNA TGTGCCAGCAGTTTACGACAGCCCACAGATACGCAGTATTTT. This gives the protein CASSLRQPTDTQYF.

Written as DNA, the CDR3 is TGTGCCAGTAGTATCTTTACCGGGGAGCTGTTTTTT. It encodes CASSIFTGELFF. The genes are TRBV19 and TRBJ2-2; D not resolved. The CDR3 is 12 amino acids. V lost 3 bases and J lost 5, with 4 bases in between. Looked up from germline, CDR1 is LNHDA and CDR2 is SQIVND (reference sequence).

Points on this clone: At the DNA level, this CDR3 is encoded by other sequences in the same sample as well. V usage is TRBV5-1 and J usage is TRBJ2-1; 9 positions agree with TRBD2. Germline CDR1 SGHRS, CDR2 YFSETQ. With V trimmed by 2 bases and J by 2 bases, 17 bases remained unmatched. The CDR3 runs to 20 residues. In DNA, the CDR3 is TGCGCCAGCAGCTTCCCCGCGGGGGGGTTCGGGATAGGGGCCTACAATGAGCAGTTCTTC. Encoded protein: CASSFPAGGFGIGAYNEQFF. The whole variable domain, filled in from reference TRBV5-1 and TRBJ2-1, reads KAGVTQTPRYLIKTRGQQVTLSCSPISGHRSVSWYQQTPGQGLQFLFEYFSETQRNKGNFPGRFSGRQFSNSRSEMNVSTLELGDSALYLCASSFPAGGFGIGAYNEQFFGPGTRLTVL.

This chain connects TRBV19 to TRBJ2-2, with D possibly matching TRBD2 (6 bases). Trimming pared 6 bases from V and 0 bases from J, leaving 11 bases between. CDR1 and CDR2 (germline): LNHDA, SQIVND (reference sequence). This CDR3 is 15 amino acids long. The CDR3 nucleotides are TGTGCCAGTAGCACTAGCTGGGCGAACACCGGGGAGCTGTTTTTT. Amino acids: CASSTSWANTGELFF.

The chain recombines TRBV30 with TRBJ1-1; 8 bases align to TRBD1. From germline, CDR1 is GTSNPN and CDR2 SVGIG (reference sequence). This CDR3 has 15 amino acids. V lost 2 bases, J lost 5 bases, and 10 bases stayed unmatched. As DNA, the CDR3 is TGTGCCTGGAGTAAGGGACAGGTCAGAGGAACTGAAGCTTTCTTT. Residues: CAWSKGQVRGTEAFF.

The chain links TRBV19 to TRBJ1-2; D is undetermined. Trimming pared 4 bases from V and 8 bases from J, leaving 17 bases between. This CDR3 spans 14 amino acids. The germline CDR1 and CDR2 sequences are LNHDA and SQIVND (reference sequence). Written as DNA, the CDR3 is TGTGCCAGTAGTAACTCAGGTTTCCTTATCGGCTACACCTTC. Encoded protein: CASSNSGFLIGYTF.

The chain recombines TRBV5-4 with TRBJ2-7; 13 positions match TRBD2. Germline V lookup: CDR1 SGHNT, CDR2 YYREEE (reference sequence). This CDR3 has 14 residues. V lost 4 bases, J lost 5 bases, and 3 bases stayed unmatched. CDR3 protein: CASSDGLAGDEQYF. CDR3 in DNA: TGTGCCAGCAGCGACGGACTAGCGGGAGACGAGCAGTACTTC.

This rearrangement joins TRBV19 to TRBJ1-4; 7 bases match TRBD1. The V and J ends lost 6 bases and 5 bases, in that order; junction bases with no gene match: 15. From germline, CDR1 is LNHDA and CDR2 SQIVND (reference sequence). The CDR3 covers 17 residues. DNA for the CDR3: TGTGCCAGTAGCGGTGACAGGGCGCAACTTCAGAATGAAAAACTGTTTTTT. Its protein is CASSGDRAQLQNEKLFF. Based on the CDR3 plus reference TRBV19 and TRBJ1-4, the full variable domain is DGGITQSPKYLFRKEGQNVTLSCEQNLNHDAMYWYRQDPGQGLRLIYYSQIVNDFQKGDIAEGYSVSREKKESFPLTVTSAQKNPTAFYLCASSGDRAQLQNEKLFFGSGTQLSVL.